The sequence of this T cell receptor (beta chain) was determined in a study of blood T cells in healthy people across ages. CDR1 and CDR2 (germline): KGHSH, LQKENI. V dropped 2 bases and J dropped 6 bases, with 3 bases sitting between them. The CDR3 consists of 11 residues. It was with a sample-barcoded 5' primer and a J-beta primer mix that a second PCR of about 7 to 12 cycles was run. MiXCR, run by TCRdb on the 5' RACE reads, gives a single entry per CDR3 protein. The data show over 750,000 distinct CDR3 sequences, roughly 25% seen once. This clonotype was seen a few times. These data also formed part of another study, on T cells of mothers and their children.

Material for sequencing was blood. The chain links TRBV18 to TRBJ2-3; D gene uncertain. The origin of this receptor is a boy aged 5 to 17 in good health. CDR3 DNA: TGTGCCAGCTCACCAGACGATACGCAGTATTTT. Translating it yields CASSPDDTQYF.